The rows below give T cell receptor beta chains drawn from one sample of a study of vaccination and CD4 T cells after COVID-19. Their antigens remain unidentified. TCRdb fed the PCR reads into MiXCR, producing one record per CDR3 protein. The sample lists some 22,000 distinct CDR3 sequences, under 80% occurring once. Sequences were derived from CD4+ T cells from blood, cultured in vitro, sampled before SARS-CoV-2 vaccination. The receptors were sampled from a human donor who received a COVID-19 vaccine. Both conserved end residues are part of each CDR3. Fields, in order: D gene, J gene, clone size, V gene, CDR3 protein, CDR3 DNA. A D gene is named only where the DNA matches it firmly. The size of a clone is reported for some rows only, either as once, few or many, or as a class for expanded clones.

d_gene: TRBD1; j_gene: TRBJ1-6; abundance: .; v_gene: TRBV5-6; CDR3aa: CASSSGTVYNSPLHF; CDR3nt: TGTGCCAGCAGCTCCGGGACAGTCTATAATTCACCCCTCCACTTT
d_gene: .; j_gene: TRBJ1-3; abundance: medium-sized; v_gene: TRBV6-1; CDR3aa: CASSPWTNPGNTIYF; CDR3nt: TGTGCCAGCAGTCCTTGGACCAACCCTGGAAACACCATATATTTT
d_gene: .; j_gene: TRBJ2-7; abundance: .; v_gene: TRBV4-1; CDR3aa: CASSQIMTEREQYF; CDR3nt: TGCGCCAGCAGCCAAATTATGACAGAAAGGGAGCAGTACTTC
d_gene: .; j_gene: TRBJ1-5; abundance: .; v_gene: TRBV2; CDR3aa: CASSGPLSNQPQHF; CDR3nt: TGTGCCAGCAGTGGACCCCTTAGCAATCAGCCCCAGCATTTT
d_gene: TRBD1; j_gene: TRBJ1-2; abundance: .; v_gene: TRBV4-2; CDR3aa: CASSQTGGTGGYTF; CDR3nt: TGTGCCAGCAGCCAAACAGGGGGCACTGGTGGCTACACCTTC
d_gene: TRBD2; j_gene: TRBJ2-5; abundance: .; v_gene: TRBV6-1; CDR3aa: CASSEVPSGGRIETQYF; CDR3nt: TGTGCCAGCAGTGAAGTACCTAGCGGGGGGAGGATAGAGACCCAGTACTTC
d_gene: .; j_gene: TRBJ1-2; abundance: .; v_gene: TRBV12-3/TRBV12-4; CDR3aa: CASSPDLTGSGYTF; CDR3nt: TGTGCCAGCAGTCCAGACCTTACAGGGAGTGGCTACACCTTC
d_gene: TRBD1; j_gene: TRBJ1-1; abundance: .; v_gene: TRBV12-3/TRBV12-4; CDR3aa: CASTRDRGFYEAFF; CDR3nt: TGTGCCAGCACCCGGGACAGAGGATTTTATGAAGCTTTCTTT
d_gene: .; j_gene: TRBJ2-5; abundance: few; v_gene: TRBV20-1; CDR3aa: CSARKSKETQYF; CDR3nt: TGCAGTGCTAGAAAGTCTAAAGAGACCCAGTACTTC
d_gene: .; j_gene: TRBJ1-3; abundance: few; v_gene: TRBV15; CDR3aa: CATSSWGSGNTIYF; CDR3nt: TGTGCCACCAGCTCCTGGGGTTCCGGAAACACCATATATTTT
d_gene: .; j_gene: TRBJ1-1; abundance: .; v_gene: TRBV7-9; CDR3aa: CASSSLGRGRTEAFF; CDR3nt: TGTGCCAGCAGCTCTTTGGGACGAGGTAGGACTGAAGCTTTCTTT
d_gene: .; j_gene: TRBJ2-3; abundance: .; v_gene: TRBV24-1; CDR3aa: CATSDFLAGRDTQYF; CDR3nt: TGTGCCACCAGTGATTTCCTGGCGGGACGTGATACGCAGTATTTT
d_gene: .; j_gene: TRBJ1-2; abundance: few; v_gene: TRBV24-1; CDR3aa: CATSVEEGRDYGYTF; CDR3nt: TGTGCCACCAGTGTGGAGGAGGGCCGAGACTATGGCTACACCTTC
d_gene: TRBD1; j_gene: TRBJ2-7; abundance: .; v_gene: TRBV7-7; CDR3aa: CASSPRTGSYEQYF; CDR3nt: TGTGCCAGCAGCCCCCGGACAGGCTCCTACGAGCAGTACTTC
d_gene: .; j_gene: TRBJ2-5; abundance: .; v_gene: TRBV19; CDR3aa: CASSRQLQETQYF; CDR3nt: TGTGCCAGTAGCCGACAGCTCCAAGAGACCCAGTACTTC
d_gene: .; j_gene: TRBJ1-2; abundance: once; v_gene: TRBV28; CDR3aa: CASSYGPTNYGYTF; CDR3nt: TGTGCCAGCAGTTACGGACCCACTAACTATGGCTACACCTTC
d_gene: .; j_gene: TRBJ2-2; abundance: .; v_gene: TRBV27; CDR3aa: CAVSTSPPGELFF; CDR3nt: TGTGCCGTTTCCACTAGTCCGCCCGGGGAGCTGTTTTTT
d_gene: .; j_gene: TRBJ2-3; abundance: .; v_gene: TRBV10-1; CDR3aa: CASSESFPIMGTDTQYF; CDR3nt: TGCGCCAGCAGTGAGTCCTTCCCAATCATGGGGACAGATACGCAGTATTTT
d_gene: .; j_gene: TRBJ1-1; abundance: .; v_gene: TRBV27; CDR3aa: CASSPRTSSSEAFF; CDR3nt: TGTGCCAGCAGTCCAAGGACATCGAGCAGTGAAGCTTTCTTT
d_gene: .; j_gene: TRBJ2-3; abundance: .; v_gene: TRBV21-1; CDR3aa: CASNMQRLAGHTDTQYF; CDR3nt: TGTGCCAGCAACATGCAGCGACTAGCGGGGCACACAGATACGCAGTATTTT
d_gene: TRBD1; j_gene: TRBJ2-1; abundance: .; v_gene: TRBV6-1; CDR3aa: CASSIPPGFKGQGGHNEQFF; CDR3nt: TGTGCCAGCAGTATACCACCGGGTTTTAAAGGACAGGGGGGCCACAATGAGCAGTTCTTC
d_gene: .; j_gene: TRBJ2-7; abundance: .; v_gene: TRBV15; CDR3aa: CATSNLLRSSVRSRAYEQYF; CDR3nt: TGTGCCACCAGCAACCTCTTGCGGAGCTCAGTTCGATCCAGAGCCTACGAGCAGTACTTC
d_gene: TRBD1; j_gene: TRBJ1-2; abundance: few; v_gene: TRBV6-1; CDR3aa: CASSEAGGTGHYGYTF; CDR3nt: TGTGCCAGCAGTGAGGCTGGGGGGACAGGGCACTATGGCTACACCTTC
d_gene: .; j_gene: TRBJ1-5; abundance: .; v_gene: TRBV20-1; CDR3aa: CSARRGNLAQPQHF; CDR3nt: TGCAGTGCTAGAAGGGGGAATCTGGCTCAGCCCCAGCATTTT
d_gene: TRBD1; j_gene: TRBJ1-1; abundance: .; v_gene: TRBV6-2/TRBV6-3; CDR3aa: CASRPLPGTGGTEAFF; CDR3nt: TGTGCCAGCAGACCACTACCCGGGACAGGAGGAACTGAAGCTTTCTTT